Listed here is a single TCR beta chain. Here immunoSEQ multiplex PCR was the method, and the copy in TCRdb shows in-frame clones only, minus some. The sample lists roughly 6,000 clones; roughly three quarters were seen once. Germline lookup yields CDR1 SGHRS and CDR2 YFSETQ. Germline trimming cut 9 bases from V and 1 base from J; bases unmatched to any gene: 5. This CDR3 is 14 amino acids long. The data originate from a study of T cell repertoires in ileal Crohn's disease. The sequenced sample was ileal tissue. The chain is built from TRBV5-1 and TRBJ1-5, with 9 nucleotides matching TRBD1. This receptor was identified in an adult with Crohn's disease. The DNA for the CDR3 is TGCGCCAACCACGGACAGGGGAGCAATCAGCCCCAGCATTTT. It codes for CANHGQGSNQPQHF.